Following are 5 T cell receptor beta chains from one sample sequenced in a study of blood T cell repertoires in COVID-19. The assay was immunoSEQ multiplex PCR, and TCRdb's table has in-frame clones only and misses some. The table shows about 220,000 clones, with around 90% occurring only once. Sequences were obtained from PBMCs or T cells enriched from blood (not recorded which). These receptors came from a woman between 45 and 65 years old with acute COVID-19.

The J gene is TRBJ2-5, the V gene TRBV5-4; 10 positions match TRBD1. V shed 3 bases, J shed 10 bases, and the junction held 15 bases outside the gene matches. Looked up from germline, CDR1 is SGHNT and CDR2 is YYREEE (reference sequence). This CDR3 contains 16 residues. The CDR3: CASSWDSGTGAGDQYF. CDR3 sequence (DNA): TGTGCCAGCAGCTGGGATTCCGGGACAGGGGCTGGGGACCAGTACTTC.

This sequence joins TRBV28 and TRBJ1-3; 11 bases are a match to TRBD1. V dropped 8 bases and J dropped 0; count of bases not matched to a gene: 6. This CDR3 is built from 16 residues. The germline gives CDR1 MDHEN, CDR2 SYDVKM. The CDR3 protein is CASWGDRGFSGNTIYF. The CDR3, as DNA: TGTGCCAGCTGGGGGGACAGGGGGTTCTCTGGAAACACCATATATTTT.

The chain has TRBV6-4 and TRBJ2-1; perhaps TRBD1 as D (5 bases). The V end was cut by 4 bases, the J end by 7 bases, with 17 bases between. Germline CDR1 MRHNA, CDR2 SNTAGT. The CDR3 consists of 15 residues. CDR3 residues: CASSVLAGLVNEQFF. CDR3 nucleotides: TGTGCCAGCAGTGTACTTGCAGGGCTAGTAAATGAGCAGTTCTTC.

The chain recombines TRBV6-5 with TRBJ2-3, with D perhaps matching TRBD1 (5 bases). The CDR3 loop spans 16 amino acids. The V and J ends lost 0 bases and 4 bases respectively, with 14 bases between them. CDR1 MNHEY and CDR2 SVGAGI come from the germline V gene. DNA for the CDR3: TGTGCCAGCAGTTACTCCAGGAGTCAGGGCTCAGATACGCAGTATTTT. It encodes CASSYSRSQGSDTQYF.

In this sample, this clone turned up a few times. This rearrangement joins TRBV4-1 to TRBJ1-5, with unresolved D. The CDR3 length is 15 residues. Germline V gene data show CDR1 as MGHRA and CDR2 as YSYEKL. V was trimmed by 0 bases and J by 1 base, leaving 7 bases between them. CDR3 amino acids: CASSQEAGSNQPQHF. CDR3 DNA sequence: TGCGCCAGCAGCCAAGAAGCGGGGAGCAATCAGCCCCAGCATTTT.